The source of this TCR beta chain is a study of T cell responses to AZD1222 COVID-19 vaccine. Findings and limits, study-wide: After two AZD1222 doses, spike-specific TCR breadth and depth rose versus day 0.

Concerning this clone: Its specificity is unknown.

Sequenced by immunoSEQ multiplex PCR; TCRdb stores in-frame clones only, minus some. The sample has 150,000 to 200,000 clones, 80% to 95% seen once; the top ten hold less than 2%. The specimen comprised peripheral blood, sampled 28 days after the second AZD1222 dose. This clonotype was obtained from an adult who received the AZD1222 COVID-19 vaccine.

The DNA of the CDR3 is TGTGCCAGCAGTGAATTCAAGCTCAATCAGCCCCAGCATTTT. Residues: CASSEFKLNQPQHF. The rearrangement joins TRBV2 to TRBJ1-5, with no clear D. Germline lookup yields CDR1 SNHLY and CDR2 FYNNEI. Trimming pared 2 bases from V and 3 bases from J, leaving 8 bases between. This CDR3 has 14 amino acids. The whole variable domain, filled in from reference TRBV2 and TRBJ1-5, reads EPEVTQTPSHQVTQMGQEVILRCVPISNHLYFYWYRQILGQKVEFLVSFYNNEISEKSEIFDDQFSVERPDGSNFTLKIRSTKLEDSAMYFCASSEFKLNQPQHFGDGTRLSIL.